This TCR beta chain was identified during a study of T-cell reconstitution after alpha-beta-depleted transplantation in children. Germline CDR1 reads SGHDT; CDR2 reads YYEEEE. The CDR3 is made up of 15 amino acids. Trimming took off 2 bases at V and 0 bases at J, with 12 bases between the two ends. For TCRbeta, the library was prepared with unique molecular identifiers. Each CDR3 protein gets one entry after TCRdb re-called the PCR reads with MiXCR. The sample records approximately 510,000 distinct CDR3 sequences, about 18% being singletons. Sequences were derived from PBMCs from the stem cell graft donor, sampled from the stem cell graft. This sequence joins TRBV5-6 and TRBJ2-7; tentatively, D is TRBD1 or TRBD2 (6 bases each). The TCR was taken from a human donor who donated a stem cell graft to a child with acute lymphoblastic leukemia. The CDR3 loop reads CASSFGGFSSYEQYF. Here the CDR3 DNA reads TGTGCCAGCAGCTTCGGGGGCTTTAGCTCCTACGAGCAGTACTTC. Supplemented by reference TRBV5-6 and TRBJ2-7, the full variable domain reads DAGVTQSPTHLIKTRGQQVTLRCSPKSGHDTVSWYQQALGQGPQFIFQYYEEEERQRGNFPDRFSGHQFPNYSSELNVNALLLGDSALYLCASSFGGFSSYEQYFGPGTRLTVT.